One and the same sample provided the 27 T cell receptor beta chains below, sequenced in a study of blood T cell repertoires in COVID-19 (dated by TCRdb to 2018 to 2020). Library preparation employed the immunoSEQ multiplex PCR assay. TCRdb retrieved this table from immuneACCESS and kept in-frame rearrangements only. Not all clones are present; in checked studies, unresolved V genes account for under half, and no reason is known for the remainder. This sample is represented by about 150,000 clones; roughly 78% of them were singletons. The top ten clonotypes cover under 2% of the sample. The sequencing input was peripheral blood. The receptors were sampled from a man older than 75 with acute or convalescent COVID-19.

The chain carries TRBV3-1 (or the pseudogene TRBV3-2) and TRBJ2-7; 12 positions match TRBD2. CDR3 size: 17 residues. V dropped 0 bases and J dropped 4; count of bases not matched to a gene: 7. Germline CDR1 and CDR2: LGHDT and YNNKEL (reference sequence). Written as DNA, the CDR3 is TGTGCCAGCAGCCAAGAGCTAGCGGGGGGGCCAGATTACGAGCAGTACTTC. Translating gives CASSQELAGGPDYEQYF.

The chain recombines TRBV6-5 with TRBJ2-7, with TRBD2 matching 11 bases. With 6 bases clipped from V and 3 bases from J, the junction kept 7 bases outside the gene matches. This CDR3 is 15 amino acids long. Germline V gene sequence: CDR1 MNHEY, CDR2 SVGAGI. Here the CDR3 DNA reads TGTGCCAGCAGGCTAGCGGGGGGCACTTACTACGAGCAGTACTTC. The encoded protein is CASRLAGGTYYEQYF.

The chain employs TRBV14 and TRBJ1-1; possible D gene TRBD1, 6 bases. Germline loops: CDR1 SGHDN, CDR2 FVKESK. The V and J ends lost 4 bases and 1 base respectively, with 13 bases between them. The CDR3 runs to 15 residues. The CDR3 here is CASSRARGQNTEAFF. The CDR3 bases are TGTGCCAGCAGCCGAGCCAGGGGTCAGAACACTGAAGCTTTCTTT. Full variable domain (missing parts from reference TRBV14 and TRBJ1-1): EAGVTQFPSHSVIEKGQTVTLRCDPISGHDNLYWYRRVMGKEIKFLLHFVKESKQDESGMPNNRFLAERTGGTYSTLKVQPAELEDSGVYFCASSRARGQNTEAFFGQGTRLTVV.

This chain connects TRBV2 to TRBJ2-2; 14 bases map to TRBD2. CDR1 is SNHLY, CDR2 FYNNEI, per germline. The CDR3 has 15 amino acids. Germline trimming cut 6 bases from V and 6 bases from J; bases unmatched to any gene: 3. The CDR3 loop reads CASSGLAGGPGELFF. The CDR3 DNA is TGTGCCAGCAGCGGACTAGCGGGGGGTCCCGGGGAGCTGTTTTTT.

This clone occurred once. The chain joins TRBV9 to TRBJ2-1, with D perhaps matching TRBD2 (6 bases). The CDR3 length is 17 residues. Trimming took off 0 bases at V and 2 bases at J, with 15 bases between the two ends. Germline CDR1 reads SGDLS; CDR2 reads YYNGEE. CDR3 bases: TGTGCCAGCAGCGTAGAAGGTCGGACTACCGCCTACAATGAGCAGTTCTTC. It encodes CASSVEGRTTAYNEQFF. Using reference TRBV9 and TRBJ2-1 for the parts outside the CDR3, the full variable domain is DSGVTQTPKHLITATGQRVTLRCSPRSGDLSVYWYQQSLDQGLQFLIQYYNGEERAKGNILERFSAQQFPDLHSELNLSSLELGDSALYFCASSVEGRTTAYNEQFFGPGTRLTVL.

The V gene is TRBV12-3 or TRBV12-4, the J gene TRBJ1-2; D unclear. This CDR3 is 13 amino acids long. V was trimmed by 6 bases and J by 4 bases, leaving 12 bases between them. For the CDR3, the DNA is TGTGCCAGCAGCCCAATTGGGCCCTATGGCTACACCTTC. Protein sequence: CASSPIGPYGYTF.

V gene TRBV6-5 combines with J gene TRBJ2-7, with D perhaps TRBD2 (7 bases). V gave up 10 bases and J gave up 2 bases, with 15 bases separating them. The CDR3 length is 13 residues. The germline V gene encodes CDR1 MNHEY and CDR2 SVGAGI. In DNA form, the CDR3 reads TGTGCCATGGGGGGGCAGAGGGCCTACGAGCAGTACTTC. Amino acid sequence: CAMGGQRAYEQYF.

The chain has TRBV5-6 and TRBJ1-2, with 9 bases fitting TRBD1. Trimming cost V 4 bases and J 5 bases; bases outside gene matches: 9. CDR3 length: 15 residues. CDR1 is SGHDT, CDR2 YYEEEE, per germline. In nucleotides, the CDR3 is TGTGCCAGCAGCGCGGCCGGGACAGGGAGGTATGGCTACACCTTC. This codes for CASSAAGTGRYGYTF.

The gene calls are TRBV7-8 and TRBJ1-2; 8 positions agree with TRBD1. Germline V CDR1 and CDR2: SGHVS, FQNEAQ. The trim removed 5 bases at V and 8 bases at J, leaving 10 bases unmatched. The CDR3 spans 14 residues. CDR3 loop: CASSPQQGVGGYTF. As DNA, the CDR3 is TGTGCCAGCAGCCCACAACAGGGGGTGGGGGGCTACACCTTC.

This clone came up once. The rearrangement links TRBV27 to TRBJ2-5; TRBD1 is a possible D gene (6 bases). Germline CDR1 and CDR2: MNHEY and SMNVEV (reference sequence). V lost 2 bases and J lost 4, with 11 bases in between. This CDR3 contains 14 residues. The CDR3 reads CASSLRLGGETQYF. The CDR3 region has the DNA TGTGCCAGCAGTTTACGCCTAGGGGGAGAGACCCAGTACTTC.

The V call is TRBV11-2, the J call TRBJ1-4; the match to TRBD1 covers 8 bases. J was trimmed by 8 bases and V by 1 base; bases with no gene match: 6. The CDR3 is 15 residues long. Germline CDR1 reads SGHAT; CDR2 reads FQNNGV. The CDR3 protein is CASSLVQGAREKLFF. DNA of the CDR3: TGTGCCAGCAGCTTAGTGCAGGGGGCAAGGGAAAAACTGTTTTTT. Drawing the rest from reference TRBV11-2 and TRBJ1-4, the complete variable domain is EAGVAQSPRYKIIEKRQSVAFWCNPISGHATLYWYQQILGQGPKLLIQFQNNGVVDDSQLPKDRFSAERLKGVDSTLKIQPAKLEDSAVYLCASSLVQGAREKLFFGSGTQLSVL.

This chain joins TRBV5-4 and TRBJ1-2; a weak D match, TRBD1 (6 bases). The CDR3 length is 15 residues. Germline lookup yields CDR1 SGHNT and CDR2 YYREEE (reference sequence). The V and J ends lost 4 bases and 2 bases respectively, with 15 bases between them. CDR3 DNA sequence: TGTGCCAGCAGCACGGAAGGACAGATCAACTATGGCTACACCTTC. The encoded protein is CASSTEGQINYGYTF.

This rearrangement joins TRBV11-2 to TRBJ2-1, with no clear D. Germline V gene sequence: CDR1 SGHAT, CDR2 FQNNGV. CDR3 length: 16 amino acids. The V end was cut by 4 bases, the J end by 2 bases, with 15 bases between. Written as DNA, the CDR3 is TGTGCCAGCAGCTCGTATGCACCAGGCCCCTACAATGAGCAGTTCTTC. Amino acid sequence: CASSSYAPGPYNEQFF.

The gene calls are TRBV5-3 and TRBJ1-5, with 8 nucleotides matching TRBD1. TRBV5-3 is treated as an ORF (open reading frame) with a function not yet certain. The CDR3 has 17 amino acids. The J segment lost 7 bases and the V segment lost 1 base, leaving 13 bases of the junction unmatched. This CDR3 is CARSLCRGRYSSQPQHF. The CDR3 bases are TGTGCCAGAAGCTTGTGCAGGGGGCGATACTCGTCCCAGCCCCAGCATTTT.

This chain connects TRBV5-5 to TRBJ1-4; 10 positions agree with TRBD1. The CDR3 extends over 16 amino acids. The V gene end was trimmed by 2 bases and the J gene end by 2 bases; junction bases not matched to a gene: 3. Per the germline V gene, CDR1 is SGHKS and CDR2 is YYEKEE (reference sequence). The CDR3 DNA reads TGTGCCAGCAGCTTCGGGACAGGGGTGACTAATGAAAAACTGTTTTTT. Protein product: CASSFGTGVTNEKLFF.

This clone has just a few counts. J is TRBJ2-5 and V is TRBV7-2, with TRBD2 identical over 8 bases. CDR3 size: 13 residues. Germline loops: CDR1 SGHTA, CDR2 FQGNSA. CDR3 sequence (DNA): TGTGCTCCTCCACTAGCGGCCCAAGAGACCCAGTACTTC. This translates into CAPPLAAQETQYF.

J is TRBJ1-5 and V is TRBV6-2 or TRBV6-3, with 9 bases identical to TRBD1. CDR1 and CDR2 (germline): MNHEY, SVGEGT. The ends lost 6 bases at V and 7 bases at J; junction bases unmatched: 4. The CDR3 length is 13 residues. CDR3 nucleotides: TGTGCCAGCAGCGACAGGGGGGGACAGCCCCAGCATTTT. It encodes CASSDRGGQPQHF.

The chain is built from TRBV5-4 and TRBJ2-3; 13 nucleotides match TRBD2. This CDR3 has 16 amino acids. V dropped 4 bases and J dropped 1; count of bases not matched to a gene: 3. CDR1 is SGHNT and CDR2 is YYREEE in the germline V gene (reference sequence). CDR3 sequence: CASSPGTSGGTDTQYF. In nucleotides, the CDR3 is TGTGCCAGCAGCCCCGGGACTAGCGGGGGCACAGATACGCAGTATTTT.

This clone was recorded only once. The chain links TRBV5-8 to TRBJ1-4, with D maybe TRBD1 (5 bases). V was pared by 2 bases and J by 8 bases, with 10 bases between. The germline V gene encodes CDR1 SGHTS and CDR2 YDEGEE. This CDR3 comprises 13 residues. The CDR3 here is CASSFGGEEKLFF. As DNA, the CDR3 is TGTGCCAGCAGCTTCGGGGGGGAGGAAAAACTGTTTTTT. Together with reference TRBV5-8 and TRBJ1-4, the CDR3 gives the full variable domain: EAGVTQSPTHLIKTRGQQATLRCSPISGHTSVYWYQQALGLGLQFLLWYDEGEERNRGNFPPRFSGRQFPNYSSELNVNALELEDSALYLCASSFGGEEKLFFGSGTQLSVL.

In its sample, this clone was seen a few times. The chain has TRBV28 and TRBJ1-4; 7 bases fit TRBD1. Germline V gives CDR1 MDHEN, CDR2 SYDVKM. The CDR3 consists of 15 residues. V lost 5 bases to trimming and J lost 10 bases; unmatched junction nucleotides: 13. The CDR3 nucleotides are TGTGCCAGCAGTCTGCAGACAGGGTCGAGTGGAAAACTGTTTTTT. Amino acid sequence: CASSLQTGSSGKLFF.

This clone has just a few counts. The rearrangement joins TRBV18 to TRBJ2-1; no clear D. The germline CDR1 and CDR2 sequences are KGHSH and LQKENI. V was pared by 6 bases and J by 10 bases, with 16 bases between. This CDR3 is 13 amino acids long. The CDR3 DNA reads as TGTGCCAGCTCCCTCGGCCCCCGACAAGAGCAGTTCTTC. It codes for CASSLGPRQEQFF.

The chain couples TRBV9 to TRBJ1-2; 12 bases are shared with TRBD1. V was clipped by 0 bases and J by 8 bases; unmatched bases: 5. Germline V lookup: CDR1 SGDLS, CDR2 YYNGEE. This CDR3 comprises 15 residues. CDR3 nucleotide sequence: TGTGCCAGCAGCGTAGAGGGACAGGGGGCGGGCGGCTACACCTTC. It yields the protein CASSVEGQGAGGYTF.

In this sample, this clone turned up once. This sequence joins TRBV28 and TRBJ2-5, with TRBD2 matching over 10 bases. The CDR3 spans 14 residues. CDR1 MDHEN and CDR2 SYDVKM come from the germline V gene. Trimming cost V 5 bases and J 4 bases; bases outside gene matches: 4. The CDR3 protein is CASSPSGGAETQYF. DNA of the CDR3: TGTGCCAGCAGTCCAAGCGGGGGGGCAGAGACCCAGTACTTC.

This rearrangement joins TRBV7-3 to TRBJ2-1, with TRBD2 matching 9 bases. The trim removed 3 bases at V and 9 bases at J, leaving 6 bases unmatched. Germline assignment: CDR1 SGHTA and CDR2 FQGTGA. The CDR3 covers 14 residues. This chain's CDR3 is CASSFSPAGGEQFF. Here the CDR3 DNA reads TGTGCCAGCAGCTTTTCCCCAGCGGGGGGTGAGCAGTTCTTC.

This chain joins TRBV3-1 (or the pseudogene TRBV3-2) and TRBJ2-3, with a tentative D call TRBD2 (5 bases). CDR1 and CDR2 from the germline V gene are LGHDT and YNNKEL (reference sequence). CDR3 length equals 13 residues. Trimming pared 8 bases from V and 4 bases from J, leaving 13 bases between. CDR3 loop: CASSPTGADTQYF. DNA for the CDR3: TGTGCCAGCTCACCAACCGGGGCAGATACGCAGTATTTT.

V is TRBV7-2 and J is TRBJ1-2; possible D gene TRBD1, 5 bases. Germline assignment: CDR1 SGHTA and CDR2 FQGNSA. The CDR3 length is 17 residues. With 1 base removed from V and 4 bases from J, the gap between germline ends came to 19 bases. The CDR3 is CASSLGFQAGQTYGYTF. CDR3 nucleotide sequence: TGTGCCAGCAGCTTAGGTTTTCAGGCCGGACAAACCTATGGCTACACCTTC.

This clone was picked up a small number of times. The chain has TRBV10-3 and TRBJ1-2, with 7 bases fitting TRBD1. Germline-derived CDR1 and CDR2 are ENHRY and SYGVKD. Trimming cost V 6 bases and J 4 bases; bases outside gene matches: 5. The CDR3 runs to 13 residues. The CDR3 is CAISPDRAYGYTF. The CDR3 DNA sequence: TGTGCCATCAGCCCCGACAGGGCCTATGGCTACACCTTC.